This TCR beta chain was recorded in a study of blood T cell repertoires in COVID-19. Study-wide background: The samples span acute and convalescent COVID-19 from the United States, Italy and Spain. T cells, B-cell-depleted T cells, or PBMCs provided the cDNA or gDNA that served as material.

The CDR3 is 13 amino acids. Between the trimmed V and J ends, which lost 3 bases and 9 bases, there was a span of 13 bases. The V gene's germline CDR1 is SGHNT and CDR2 YYREEE (reference sequence). Sequencing used immunoSEQ multiplex PCR; TCRdb keeps in-frame clones, though not all of them. The sample consists of approximately 210,000 clones, about 86% of them appearing once. The sample taken for sequencing was peripheral blood. This receptor was identified in a woman in her seventies with acute or convalescent COVID-19. The rearrangement joins TRBV5-4 to TRBJ2-4; D not certain. CDR3 nucleotides: TGTGCCAGCAGCTCCTCCGGGTCGAGCATTCAGTACTTC. Its protein product is CASSSSGSSIQYF.